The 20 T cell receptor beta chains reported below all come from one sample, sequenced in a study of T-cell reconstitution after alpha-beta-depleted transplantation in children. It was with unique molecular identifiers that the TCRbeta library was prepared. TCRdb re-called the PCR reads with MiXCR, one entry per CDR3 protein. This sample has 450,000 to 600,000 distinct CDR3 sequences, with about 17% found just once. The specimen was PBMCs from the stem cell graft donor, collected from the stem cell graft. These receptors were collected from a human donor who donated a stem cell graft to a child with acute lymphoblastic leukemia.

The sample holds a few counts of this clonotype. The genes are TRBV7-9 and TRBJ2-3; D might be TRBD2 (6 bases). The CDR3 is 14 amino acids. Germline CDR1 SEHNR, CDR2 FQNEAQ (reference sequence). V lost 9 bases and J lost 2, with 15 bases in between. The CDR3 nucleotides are TGTGCCAGTGTTGCCGGGACTGTCACAGATACGCAGTATTTT. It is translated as CASVAGTVTDTQYF.

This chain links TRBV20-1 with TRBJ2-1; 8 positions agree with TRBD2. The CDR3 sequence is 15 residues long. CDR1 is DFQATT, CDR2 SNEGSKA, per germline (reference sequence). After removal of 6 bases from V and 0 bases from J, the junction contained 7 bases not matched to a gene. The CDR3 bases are TGCAGTGCAAGGACTAGCCGAAGCTCCTACAATGAGCAGTTCTTC. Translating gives CSARTSRSSYNEQFF.

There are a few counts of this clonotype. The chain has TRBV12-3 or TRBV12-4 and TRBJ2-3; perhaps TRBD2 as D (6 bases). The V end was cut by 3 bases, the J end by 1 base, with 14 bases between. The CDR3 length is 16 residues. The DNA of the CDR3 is TGTGCCAGCAGTTTTTGGGGAGGCCCCCGCACAGATACGCAGTATTTT. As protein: CASSFWGGPRTDTQYF.

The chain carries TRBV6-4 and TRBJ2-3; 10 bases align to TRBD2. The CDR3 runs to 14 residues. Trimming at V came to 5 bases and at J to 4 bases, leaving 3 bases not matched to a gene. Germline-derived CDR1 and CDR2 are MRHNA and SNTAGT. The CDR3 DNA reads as TGTGCCAGCAGTCTAGCGGGAGATTCAGATACGCAGTATTTT. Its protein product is CASSLAGDSDTQYF.

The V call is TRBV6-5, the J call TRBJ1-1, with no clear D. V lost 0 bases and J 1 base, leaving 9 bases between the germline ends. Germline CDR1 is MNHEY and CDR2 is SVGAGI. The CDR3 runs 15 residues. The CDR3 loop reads CASSYSTQTNTEAFF. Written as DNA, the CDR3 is TGTGCCAGCAGTTACTCGACCCAGACGAACACTGAAGCTTTCTTT.

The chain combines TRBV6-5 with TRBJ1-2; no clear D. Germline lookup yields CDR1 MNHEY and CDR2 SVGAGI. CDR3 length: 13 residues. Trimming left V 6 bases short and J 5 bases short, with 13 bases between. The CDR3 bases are TGTGCCAGCAGGGCTAATCACGTATATGGCTACACCTTC. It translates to CASRANHVYGYTF.

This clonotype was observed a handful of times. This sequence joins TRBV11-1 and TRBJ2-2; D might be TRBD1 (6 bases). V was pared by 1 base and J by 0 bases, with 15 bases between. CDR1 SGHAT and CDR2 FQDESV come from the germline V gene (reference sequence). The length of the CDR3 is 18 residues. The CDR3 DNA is TGTGCCAGCAGCTTAGAGGGGGAAGGACAGCCGAACACCGGGGAGCTGTTTTTT. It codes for CASSLEGEGQPNTGELFF.

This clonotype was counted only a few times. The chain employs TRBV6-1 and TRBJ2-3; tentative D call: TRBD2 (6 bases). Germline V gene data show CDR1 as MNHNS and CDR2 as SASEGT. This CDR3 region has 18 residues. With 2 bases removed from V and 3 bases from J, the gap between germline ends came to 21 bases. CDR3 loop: CASSEPRPPRGLTDTQYF. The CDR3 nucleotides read TGTGCCAGCAGTGAACCTCGCCCCCCGCGGGGTCTGACAGATACGCAGTATTTT.

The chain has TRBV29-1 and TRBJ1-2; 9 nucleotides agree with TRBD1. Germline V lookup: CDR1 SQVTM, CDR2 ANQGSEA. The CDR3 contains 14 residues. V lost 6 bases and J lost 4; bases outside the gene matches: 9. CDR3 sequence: CSVQDLQGAYGYTF. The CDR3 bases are TGCAGCGTCCAAGACCTACAGGGGGCCTATGGCTACACCTTC.

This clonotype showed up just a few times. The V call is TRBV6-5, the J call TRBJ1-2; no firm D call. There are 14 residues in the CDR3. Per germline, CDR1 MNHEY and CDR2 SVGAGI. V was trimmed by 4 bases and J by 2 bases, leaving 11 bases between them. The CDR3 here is CASSSLMGNYGYTF. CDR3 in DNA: TGTGCCAGCAGTTCCCTCATGGGGAACTATGGCTACACCTTC.

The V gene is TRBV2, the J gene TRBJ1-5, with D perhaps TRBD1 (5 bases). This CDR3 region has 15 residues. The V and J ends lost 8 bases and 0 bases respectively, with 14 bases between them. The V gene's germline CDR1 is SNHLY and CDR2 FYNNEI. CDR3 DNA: TGTGCCAGCCAGGGTTACGGGAATAGCAATCAGCCCCAGCATTTT. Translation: CASQGYGNSNQPQHF.

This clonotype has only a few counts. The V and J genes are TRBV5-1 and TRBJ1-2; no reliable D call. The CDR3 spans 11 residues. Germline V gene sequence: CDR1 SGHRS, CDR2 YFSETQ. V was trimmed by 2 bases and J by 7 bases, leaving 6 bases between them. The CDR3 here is CASSFGVGYTF. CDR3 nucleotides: TGCGCCAGCAGCTTTGGGGTTGGCTACACCTTC.

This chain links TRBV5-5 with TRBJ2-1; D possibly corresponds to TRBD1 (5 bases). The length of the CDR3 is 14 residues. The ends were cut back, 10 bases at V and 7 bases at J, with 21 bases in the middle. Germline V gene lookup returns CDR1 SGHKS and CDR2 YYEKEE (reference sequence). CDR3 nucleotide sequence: TGTGCCTGGAGCTTGGCAGCAAAGGGGAATGAGCAGTTCTTC. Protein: CAWSLAAKGNEQFF.

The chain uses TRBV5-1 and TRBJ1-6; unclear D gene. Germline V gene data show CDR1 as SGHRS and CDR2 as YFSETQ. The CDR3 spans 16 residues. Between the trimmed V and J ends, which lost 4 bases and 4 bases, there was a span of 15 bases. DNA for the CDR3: TGCGCCAGCAGCCCCCGGATCTGGGAGTATAATTCACCCCTCCACTTT. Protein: CASSPRIWEYNSPLHF.

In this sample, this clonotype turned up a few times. This CDR3 is CASSREGNQPQHF. For the CDR3, the DNA is TGTGCCAGCAGCAGGGAAGGCAATCAGCCCCAGCATTTT. The chain couples TRBV6-1 to TRBJ1-5; perhaps TRBD1 as D (5 bases). Between the trimmed V and J ends, which lost 6 bases and 2 bases, there was a span of 8 bases. The V gene's germline CDR1 is MNHNS and CDR2 SASEGT. CDR3 size: 13 residues.

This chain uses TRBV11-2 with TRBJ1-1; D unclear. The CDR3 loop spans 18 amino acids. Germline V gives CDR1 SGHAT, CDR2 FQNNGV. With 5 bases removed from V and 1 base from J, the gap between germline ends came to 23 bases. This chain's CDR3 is CASSIDLELLTPNTEAFF. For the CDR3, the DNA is TGTGCCAGCAGCATTGACCTCGAACTGCTAACTCCGAACACTGAAGCTTTCTTT.

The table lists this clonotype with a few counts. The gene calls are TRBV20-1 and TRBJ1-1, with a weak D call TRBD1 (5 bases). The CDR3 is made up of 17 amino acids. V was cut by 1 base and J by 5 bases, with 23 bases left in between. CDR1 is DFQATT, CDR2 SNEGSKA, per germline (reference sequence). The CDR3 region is CSARGPDLPLGGTEAFF. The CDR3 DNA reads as TGCAGTGCTAGAGGGCCGGATCTCCCCTTGGGGGGGACTGAAGCTTTCTTT.

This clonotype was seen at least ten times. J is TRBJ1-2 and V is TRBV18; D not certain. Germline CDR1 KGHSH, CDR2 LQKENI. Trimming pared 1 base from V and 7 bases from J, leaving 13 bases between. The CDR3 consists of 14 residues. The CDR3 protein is CASSPQPEAGGYTF. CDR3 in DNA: TGTGCCAGCTCACCACAACCGGAGGCGGGTGGCTACACCTTC.

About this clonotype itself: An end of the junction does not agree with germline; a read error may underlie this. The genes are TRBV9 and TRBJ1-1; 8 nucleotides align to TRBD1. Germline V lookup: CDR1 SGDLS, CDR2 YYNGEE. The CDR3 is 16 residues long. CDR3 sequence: CASSPGSDRGSTKAFF. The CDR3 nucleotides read TGTGCCAGCAGCCCAGGGAGTGACAGGGGAAGCACTAAAGCTTTCTTT. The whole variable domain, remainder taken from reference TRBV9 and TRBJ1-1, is DSGVTQTPKHLITATGQRVTLRCSPRSGDLSVYWYQQSLDQGLQFLIQYYNGEERAKGNILERFSAQQFPDLHSELNLSSLELGDSALYFCASSPGSDRGSTKAFFGQGTRLTVV.

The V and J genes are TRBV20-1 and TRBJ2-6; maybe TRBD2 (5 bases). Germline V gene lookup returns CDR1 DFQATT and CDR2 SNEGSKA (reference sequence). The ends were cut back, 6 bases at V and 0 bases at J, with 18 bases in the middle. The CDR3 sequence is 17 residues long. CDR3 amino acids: CSARSHGSYSGANVLTF. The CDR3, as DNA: TGCAGTGCCAGATCACATGGGAGTTACTCTGGGGCCAACGTCCTGACTTTC.